The next 4 T cell receptor beta chains were all read from a single sample in a study of CD8 T cell repertoires and HIV-1 epitope variants. This table comes from immunoSEQ multiplex PCR, and its TCRdb copy is limited to in-frame clones, with some not included. The profile shows approximately 5,600 clones, about 65% of them singletons. These receptors have no identified antigens. Sequencing was performed on cultured CD8+ T cells derived from PBMCs. These receptors came from a male donor with HIV.

The J gene is TRBJ2-5, the V gene TRBV5-2; TRBD2, as called in the table, went unchecked against the DNA. TRBV5-2 is a known pseudogene. The CDR3 covers 15 residues. For the CDR3, the DNA is TGTGCCAGCAGCTCCGCCGGGATAGATCAAGAGACCCAGTACTTC. It is translated as CASSSAGIDQETQYF.

The CDR3 DNA reads as TGCGCCAGCAGCCCTGGGGACAGGGGAGCTAACTATGGCTACACCTTC. Residues: CASSPGDRGANYGYTF. V usage is TRBV5-1 and J usage is TRBJ1-2, with TRBD1 matching 10 bases. The length of the CDR3 is 16 residues. Germline V lookup: CDR1 SGHRS, CDR2 YFSETQ. The trim removed 4 bases at V and 0 bases at J, leaving 6 bases unmatched.

This clone has a single count. CDR3 in amino acids: CASSSPGTGVISTEAFF. CDR3 coding DNA: TGTGCCAGCAGTTCCCCCGGGACAGGGGTGATTTCCACTGAAGCTTTCTTT. The chain is built from TRBV27 and TRBJ1-1; 10 bases match TRBD1. V trimming: 4 bases; J trimming: 4 bases; junction bases outside the gene matches: 12. This CDR3 has 17 amino acids. From germline, CDR1 is MNHEY and CDR2 SMNVEV (reference sequence).

The chain employs TRBV5-1 and TRBJ2-5, with 7 bases aligning to TRBD1. The CDR3 is 15 amino acids. Germline loops: CDR1 SGHRS, CDR2 YFSETQ. V lost 4 bases, J lost 2 bases, and 8 bases stayed unmatched. The CDR3 bases are TGCGCCAGCAGCCCCGTTTCGGGACAGCAAGAGACCCAGTACTTC. Protein: CASSPVSGQQETQYF.